This T cell receptor (beta chain) was captured in a study of T-cell memory formation after mild COVID-19. Findings of the study overall: Later expanders leaned CD4+, whereas day 15 to 85 contracting clones were balanced CD4/CD8. Prior to infection, memory already included some responding clones, suggesting cross-reactive memory joined.

The CDR3 runs to 14 residues. Germline CDR1 SGHDT, CDR2 YYEEEE. V was cut by 5 bases and J by 2 bases, with 12 bases left in between. After 5'RACE with constant-segment primers, TCR alpha and TCR beta cDNA libraries carrying sample barcodes and UMIs were obtained. A single record per CDR3 protein comes from TCRdb applying MiXCR to the 5' RACE reads. Here the sample spans a few hundred thousand distinct CDR3 sequences, roughly 20% being singletons. This clonotype was observed a few times. Its antigen is unknown. The chain combines TRBV5-6 with TRBJ2-3; D is uncertain. This TCR was sampled from a young man who had mild COVID-19 (a few samples of this study predate the infection). Cell type and time point are not known. What was sequenced was PBMCs or a T cell subset sorted from them (not recorded which). DNA for the CDR3: TGTGCCAGCAGATGGGCTGCAGACACAGATACGCAGTATTTT. Protein: CASRWAADTDTQYF.